The 20 T cell receptor beta chains below come from one sample, sequenced in a study of T cells in Graves' hyperthyroidism and ophthalmopathy. The source material, RNA transcripts, was used to amplify TCR beta CDR3 regions. HTBI primers were the set used in a first-round RT-PCR of the TCR CDR3. TCRdb analysed the multiplex PCR reads with MiXCR anew, one entry per CDR3 protein. The sample shows roughly 570,000 distinct CDR3 sequences, 40% to 55% of them seen only once. Sequencing input: peripheral blood or thyroid tissue (not recorded which). The receptors stem from a woman between 18 and 29 years old with Graves' hyperthyroidism.

V usage is TRBV10-3 and J usage is TRBJ1-2, with TRBD1 identical over 7 bases. Germline CDR1 and CDR2: ENHRY and SYGVKD. After removal of 4 bases from V and 6 bases from J, the junction contained 2 bases not matched to a gene. The CDR3 runs 12 residues. The CDR3 loop reads CAISGQGDGYTF. Written as DNA, the CDR3 is TGTGCCATCAGTGGCCAGGGGGATGGCTACACCTTC.

This clonotype has a count of ten or more. At one of its ends the junction is not consistent with the germline gene, which may arise from a read error. This chain joins TRBV20-1 and TRBJ1-2, with a tentative D call TRBD1 (5 bases). The CDR3 consists of 14 residues. CDR1 is DFQATT, CDR2 SNEGSKA, per germline (reference sequence). CDR3 bases: TGCAGTGCTAGAAACCGGGGCCTTAACTATGACTACACCTTC. This codes for CSARNRGLNYDYTF.

This clonotype was recorded only once. This chain links TRBV29-1 with TRBJ1-5; TRBD1 matches at 7 bases. The CDR3 totals 17 residues. CDR1 is SQVTM, CDR2 ANQGSEA, per germline. The CDR3 DNA follows: TGCAGGGACCGACGTGGGGACAGTGTATTCGGCAATCAGCCCCAGCATTTT. This encodes CRDRRGDSVFGNQPQHF.

Concerning this clonotype: This may be a read error: a much more frequent sequence differs by one nucleotide. The chain recombines TRBV6-5 with TRBJ1-6, with 7 bases matching TRBD1. The CDR3 contains 15 residues. The V gene's germline CDR1 is MNHEY and CDR2 SVGAGI. CDR3 residues: CAGSGRTGVDSPLHF. The CDR3 DNA follows: TGTGCCGGCAGTGGACGGACAGGTGTAGATTCACCCCTCCACTTT.

The chain is built from TRBV20-1 and TRBJ1-2; 11 nucleotides match TRBD1. The germline gives CDR1 DFQATT, CDR2 SNEGSKA (reference sequence). The trim removed 5 bases at V and 0 bases at J, leaving 2 bases unmatched. This CDR3 has 14 residues. The CDR3 sequence: CSAGTGGANYGYTF. The CDR3 DNA sequence: TGCAGTGCTGGGACAGGGGGGGCTAACTATGGCTACACCTTC.

The chain joins TRBV10-1 to TRBJ2-3; no definite D call. Germline CDR1 is WNHNN and CDR2 is SYGVQD (reference sequence). The CDR3 sequence is 14 residues long. V lost 0 bases to trimming and J lost 2 bases, with 6 bases between them. CDR3 region: CASSESLDTDTQYF. As DNA, the CDR3 is TGCGCCAGCAGTGAGTCCCTTGACACAGATACGCAGTATTTT.

This clonotype was found many times. This CDR3 is CASSLVGPGQSNTGELFF. The DNA of the CDR3 is TGCGCCAGCAGCTTGGTAGGGCCGGGACAGTCTAACACCGGGGAGCTGTTTTTT. The chain employs TRBV5-1 and TRBJ2-2, with 7 bases lining up with TRBD1. The CDR3 has 18 amino acids. CDR1 is SGHRS and CDR2 is YFSETQ in the germline V gene. V was clipped by 0 bases and J by 2 bases; unmatched bases: 10.

About this clonotype itself: One base away lies a much larger clone, so this may be a sequencing read error. The CDR3 is CASSLVRDINTEAFF. CDR3 DNA sequence: TGTGCCAGCAGCTTAGTACGGGACATCAACACTGAAGCTTTCTTT. J is TRBJ1-1 and V is TRBV7-9, with D possibly matching TRBD1 (6 bases). CDR3 length: 15 residues. Germline values: CDR1 SEHNR, CDR2 FQNEAQ (reference sequence). V gave up 1 base and J gave up 2 bases, with 11 bases separating them.

This clonotype was seen ten or more times. A read error may account for a junction end that differs from germline. This chain joins TRBV7-7 and TRBJ1-3; D is unresolved. Germline lookup yields CDR1 SSHAT and CDR2 FNYEAQ (reference sequence). The CDR3 extends over 13 amino acids. CDR3 region: CASTTGRGNTIYF. CDR3 bases: TGTGCTAGCACCACCGGACGGGGAAACACCATATATTTT.

This chain joins TRBV29-1 and TRBJ2-7; tentative D call: TRBD2 (6 bases). V was shortened by 7 bases and J by 5 bases, with 18 bases between the two germline ends. Germline assignment: CDR1 SQVTM and CDR2 ANQGSEA. The length of the CDR3 is 13 residues. In DNA form, the CDR3 reads TGCAGCGCGTGGATCGGGGGATCGGACGAGCAGTACTTC. Its translation is CSAWIGGSDEQYF.

The sample holds many counts of this clonotype. The J gene is TRBJ2-2, the V gene TRBV20-1, with 9 bases fitting TRBD1. In germline, CDR1 is DFQATT, CDR2 SNEGSKA (reference sequence). This CDR3 has 16 amino acids. V trimming: 6 bases; J trimming: 4 bases; junction bases outside the gene matches: 12. CDR3 region: CSAANPGTGTTGELFF. The CDR3 coding sequence is TGCAGTGCCGCAAACCCCGGGACAGGGACCACCGGGGAGCTGTTTTTT.

This clonotype was detected a few times. This sequence joins TRBV29-1 and TRBJ2-7, with D hard to call. The ends were cut back, 8 bases at V and 5 bases at J, with 19 bases in the middle. The V gene's germline CDR1 is SQVTM and CDR2 ANQGSEA. This CDR3 has 13 amino acids. The CDR3 protein is CSSEPGEIHEQYF. The CDR3 DNA is TGCAGCTCCGAGCCGGGCGAGATTCACGAGCAGTACTTC.

The table lists this clonotype with many counts. V usage is TRBV12-3 or TRBV12-4 and J usage is TRBJ1-5; D unresolved. CDR3 length: 15 residues. V was pared by 6 bases and J by 3 bases, with 15 bases between. Here the CDR3 reads CASREGSEANQPQHF. CDR3 DNA sequence: TGTGCCAGCAGGGAAGGATCGGAGGCCAATCAGCCCCAGCATTTT.

This clonotype has just a few counts. The chain carries TRBV6-1 and TRBJ2-7; no firm D call. The V gene lost 4 bases and the J gene lost 1 base, with 8 bases spanning the gap. CDR1 is MNHNS and CDR2 is SASEGT in the germline V gene. There are 13 residues in the CDR3. CDR3 region: CASSVGSSYEQYF. The CDR3, as DNA: TGTGCCAGCAGTGTTGGTAGTTCCTACGAGCAGTACTTC.

The genes are TRBV7-2 and TRBJ1-2; D is perhaps TRBD1 (5 bases). This CDR3 spans 14 amino acids. Looked up from germline, CDR1 is SGHTA and CDR2 is FQGNSA. Trimming removed 7 bases from V and 3 bases from J, with 15 bases in between. The CDR3: CASTPGGPDYGYTF. CDR3 bases: TGTGCCAGCACCCCCGGGGGACCTGACTATGGCTACACCTTC.

This clonotype was seen only once. The CDR3 bases are TGTGCCAGCAGCTATAGCGGGAGGGCCTTATCCTACGAGCAGTACTTC. It is translated as CASSYSGRALSYEQYF. The rearrangement joins TRBV7-9 to TRBJ2-7; 11 bases fit TRBD2. In germline, CDR1 is SEHNR, CDR2 FQNEAQ (reference sequence). V was clipped by 4 bases and J by 1 base; unmatched bases: 6. This CDR3 region has 16 residues.

This clonotype was counted many times. J is TRBJ2-6 and V is TRBV5-1, with D possibly TRBD2 on 5 matching bases. The germline V gene has CDR1 SGHRS and CDR2 YFSETQ. V lost 0 bases and J 4 bases, leaving 8 bases between the germline ends. The CDR3 runs to 15 residues. CDR3 sequence (DNA): TGCGCCAGCAGCTTGGCTAGCCAGGGGGCCAACGTCCTGACTTTC. This encodes CASSLASQGANVLTF.

The sample holds many counts of this clonotype. The chain is built from TRBV6-5 and TRBJ2-7; D tentatively fits TRBD1 or TRBD2 (5 bases each). The CDR3 is 14 residues long. Germline assignment: CDR1 MNHEY and CDR2 SVGAGI. V was pared by 2 bases and J by 7 bases, with 15 bases between. The CDR3 nucleotides read TGTGCCAGCAGTTACAGTCAGGGAGTCGGGGAGCAGTACTTC. Its protein product is CASSYSQGVGEQYF.

In its sample, this clonotype was seen many times. The chain is built from TRBV27 and TRBJ1-2; D may be TRBD1 (6 bases). Germline V CDR1 and CDR2: MNHEY, SMNVEV (reference sequence). V was shortened by 3 bases and J by 9 bases, with 17 bases between the two germline ends. This CDR3 comprises 14 residues. The CDR3 is CASSFRGGGRRYTF. The CDR3 region has the DNA TGTGCCAGCAGTTTCCGGGGAGGGGGGCGACGCTACACCTTC.

In this sample, this clonotype turned up many times. The V and J genes are TRBV6-2 or TRBV6-3 and TRBJ2-5, with 12 nucleotides matching TRBD2. Germline V lookup: CDR1 MNHEY, CDR2 SVGEGT. Germline trimming cut 11 bases from V and 4 bases from J; bases unmatched to any gene: 5. The CDR3 is 13 amino acids. CDR3 sequence (DNA): TGTGCCGTCCGACTAGCGGGAGTAGAGACCCAGTACTTC. The encoded protein is CAVRLAGVETQYF.